This T cell receptor beta chain came from a study of chemoradiotherapy in HPV16-positive cancers. Study background: Two HPV16-positive patients' cells yielded candidate HPV-specific clones and common motifs.

A note on this clone: What it binds is not known.

The repertoire was sequenced with immunoSEQ multiplex PCR; TCRdb's copy has only in-frame clones and lacks some. This sample has 55,000 to 85,000 clones, with about 90% found just once. Over chemoradiotherapy, repertoires were sampled more than once. Study-level points and caveats: Candidate HPV-specific clones and E7-related TCR motifs grew in tumor during treatment. The functional HPV-specific definition rests on just a couple of HPV16-positive patients.

There are 14 residues in the CDR3. In germline, CDR1 is MDHEN, CDR2 SYDVKM. Trimming removed 5 bases at V and 4 bases at J, with 15 bases between. The sample was blood, taken from a patient who underwent chemoradiotherapy. This TCR came from a human donor with HPV-associated anogenital cancer. The chain recombines TRBV28 with TRBJ2-7; a weak D match, TRBD1 (5 bases). The CDR3 reads CASSPQVVGYEQYF. CDR3 coding DNA: TGTGCCAGCAGTCCACAGGTTGTGGGATACGAGCAGTACTTC. Complete variable domain (other parts from reference TRBV28 and TRBJ2-7): DVKVTQSSRYLVKRTGEKVFLECVQDMDHENMFWYRQDPGLGLRLIYFSYDVKMKEKGDIPEGYSVSREKKERFSLILESASTNQTSMYLCASSPQVVGYEQYFGPGTRLTVT.